This T cell receptor beta chain comes out of a study of blood T cell repertoires in COVID-19. The data were produced by immunoSEQ multiplex PCR, yet TCRdb's version contains in-frame clones alone and is incomplete. The sample shows about 220,000 clones, 82% of them seen only once. In germline, CDR1 is SGHTA, CDR2 FQGNSA. V shed 3 bases and J shed 2 bases, with 11 bases lying between them. There are 15 residues in the CDR3. Sequencing input: PBMCs or T cells enriched from blood (not recorded which). The J gene is TRBJ2-1, the V gene TRBV7-2; D perhaps matches TRBD1 (6 bases). The TCR sequence derives from a woman aged 55-70 years who had recovered from COVID-19. This CDR3 reads CASSFLAGAYNEQFF. CDR3 DNA sequence: TGTGCCAGCAGCTTTTTGGCAGGGGCCTACAATGAGCAGTTCTTC.